Sequencing of this T cell receptor beta chain was carried out in a study of blood T cell repertoires in COVID-19. On the study more broadly: From T cells, B-cell-depleted T cells, or PBMCs came the material, which was cDNA or gDNA.

Enrolment of Seattle patients took place during active infection, and they were followed longitudinally. Authors' analysis steps: Estimates of nucleated cell counts were drawn from the amplification of reference gene primers. Profiled with immunoSEQ multiplex PCR; TCRdb holds only in-frame clones, not every one. That table supplies the V and J calls and clone size; D and trimming were determined from the DNA. This sample has roughly 60,000 clones, with roughly 84% found just once. V lost 2 bases and J lost 5; bases outside the gene matches: 2. CDR1 and CDR2 (germline): SEHNR, FQNEAQ (reference sequence). The CDR3 has 16 amino acids.

This sequence was found in a man aged 30 to 45 with COVID-19, enrolled during active disease. This rearrangement joins TRBV7-9 to TRBJ2-1, with 14 bases matching TRBD2. The sample was peripheral blood. As DNA, the CDR3 is TGTGCCAGCAGCTTACGGACTAGCGGGAGGAACAATGAGCAGTTCTTC. As protein: CASSLRTSGRNNEQFF.